The rows below give T cell receptor beta chains drawn from one sample of a study of blood T cell repertoires in COVID-19. Profiling relied on immunoSEQ multiplex PCR, and the TCRdb table lists in-frame clones only, not all of them. Of tens of thousands of clones in the sample, around four fifths were seen once. The sequenced sample consisted of peripheral blood. These receptors originate from a human donor in a cohort sampled during active COVID-19. The CDR3 runs from the conserved cysteine through the conserved F or W. Fields, in order: D gene, J gene, clone size, V gene, CDR3 protein, CDR3 DNA. D genes are given only for firm matches. Not all rows give a size; the values are once, few, many and, for expanded clones, a class.

D gene: .; J gene: TRBJ2-1; clone size: .; V gene: TRBV2; CDR3 protein: CASSEGTSRNEQFF; CDR3 DNA: TGTGCCAGCAGTGAGGGAACTAGCAGGAATGAGCAGTTCTTC
D gene: TRBD1; J gene: TRBJ2-7; clone size: few; V gene: TRBV2; CDR3 protein: CASTTGAYEQYF; CDR3 DNA: TGTGCCAGCACTACAGGGGCCTACGAGCAGTACTTC
D gene: TRBD1; J gene: TRBJ2-2; clone size: .; V gene: TRBV29-1; CDR3 protein: CSVGTGATITGELFF; CDR3 DNA: TGCAGCGTAGGGACAGGGGCGACTATTACCGGGGAGCTGTTTTTT
D gene: TRBD1; J gene: TRBJ1-6; clone size: .; V gene: TRBV30; CDR3 protein: CAWRRDSLSNSPLHF; CDR3 DNA: TGTGCCTGGCGCCGGGACAGTTTAAGTAATTCACCCCTCCACTTT
D gene: .; J gene: TRBJ2-2; clone size: .; V gene: TRBV7-8; CDR3 protein: CASSLDLGRNTGELFF; CDR3 DNA: TGTGCCAGCAGCTTAGATCTTGGGCGGAACACCGGGGAGCTGTTTTTT
D gene: TRBD1; J gene: TRBJ1-1; clone size: .; V gene: TRBV7-9; CDR3 protein: CASSPWGRGQVNTEAFF; CDR3 DNA: TGTGCCAGCAGCCCATGGGGTAGGGGGCAGGTGAACACTGAAGCTTTCTTT
D gene: .; J gene: TRBJ2-7; clone size: .; V gene: TRBV6-5; CDR3 protein: CASRLYLFSYEQYF; CDR3 DNA: TGTGCCAGCAGACTCTACCTGTTCTCCTACGAGCAGTACTTC
D gene: .; J gene: TRBJ1-2; clone size: .; V gene: TRBV6-5; CDR3 protein: CASSQGRAFGGYTF; CDR3 DNA: TGTGCCAGCAGCCAGGGTAGGGCGTTTGGAGGCTACACCTTC
D gene: .; J gene: TRBJ2-5; clone size: .; V gene: TRBV11-1; CDR3 protein: CASSLEWGEETQYF; CDR3 DNA: TGTGCCAGCAGCTTAGAATGGGGGGAAGAGACCCAGTACTTC
D gene: TRBD1; J gene: TRBJ2-7; clone size: .; V gene: TRBV5-4; CDR3 protein: CASSPSDRGYEQYF; CDR3 DNA: TGTGCCAGCAGCCCCTCGGACAGGGGCTACGAGCAGTACTTC
D gene: TRBD2; J gene: TRBJ2-7; clone size: .; V gene: TRBV13; CDR3 protein: CASSLAGGWYEQYF; CDR3 DNA: TGTGCCAGCAGCTTAGCGGGAGGGTGGTACGAGCAGTACTTC
D gene: TRBD2; J gene: TRBJ2-3; clone size: .; V gene: TRBV9; CDR3 protein: CASSVAASGGGSTDTQYF; CDR3 DNA: TGTGCCAGCAGCGTCGCGGCTAGCGGGGGGGGGAGCACAGATACGCAGTATTTT
D gene: .; J gene: TRBJ2-7; clone size: .; V gene: TRBV18; CDR3 protein: CASSPAGYFYEQYF; CDR3 DNA: TGTGCCAGCTCACCGGCCGGGTACTTCTACGAGCAGTACTTC
D gene: .; J gene: TRBJ1-6; clone size: few; V gene: TRBV6-5; CDR3 protein: CASSTKGDSPLHF; CDR3 DNA: TGTGCCAGCAGCACAAAAGGAGATTCACCCCTCCACTTT
D gene: .; J gene: TRBJ2-1; clone size: once; V gene: TRBV30; CDR3 protein: CAWSVTGGAYNEQFF; CDR3 DNA: TGTGCCTGGAGTGTAACAGGGGGGGCCTACAATGAGCAGTTCTTC
D gene: TRBD1; J gene: TRBJ1-4; clone size: .; V gene: TRBV2; CDR3 protein: CAMGGDRGEKLFF; CDR3 DNA: TGTGCCATGGGAGGGGACAGGGGTGAAAAACTGTTTTTT
D gene: TRBD1; J gene: TRBJ2-7; clone size: .; V gene: TRBV9; CDR3 protein: CASSADRGEIGQYF; CDR3 DNA: TGTGCCAGCAGCGCGGACAGGGGAGAGATAGGGCAGTACTTC
D gene: .; J gene: TRBJ1-1; clone size: .; V gene: TRBV28; CDR3 protein: CASSLRQVVSEAFF; CDR3 DNA: TGTGCCAGCAGTTTACGACAGGTAGTCTCTGAAGCTTTCTTT
D gene: .; J gene: TRBJ1-6; clone size: .; V gene: TRBV7-2; CDR3 protein: CASSLVGVRGYNSPLHF; CDR3 DNA: TGTGCCAGCAGCTTAGTGGGAGTCAGGGGTTATAATTCACCCCTCCACTTT
D gene: .; J gene: TRBJ1-3; clone size: .; V gene: TRBV9; CDR3 protein: CASSVGSSGNTIYF; CDR3 DNA: TGTGCCAGCAGCGTAGGGAGCTCTGGAAACACCATATATTTT
D gene: TRBD1; J gene: TRBJ1-1; clone size: .; V gene: TRBV7-9; CDR3 protein: CASSPGGTEAFF; CDR3 DNA: TGTGCCAGCAGCCCAGGGGGCACTGAAGCTTTCTTT
D gene: .; J gene: TRBJ2-4; clone size: .; V gene: TRBV7-2; CDR3 protein: CASSFLSRPIQYF; CDR3 DNA: TGTGCCAGCAGCTTTCTTAGTCGTCCCATTCAGTACTTC
D gene: TRBD2; J gene: TRBJ2-1; clone size: .; V gene: TRBV6-6; CDR3 protein: CASSYTGLGGYNEQFF; CDR3 DNA: TGTGCCAGCAGTTACACAGGACTAGGAGGGTACAATGAGCAGTTCTTC
D gene: .; J gene: TRBJ1-2; clone size: .; V gene: TRBV14; CDR3 protein: CASRQDGENYGYTF; CDR3 DNA: TGTGCCAGCAGGCAGGACGGGGAAAACTATGGCTACACCTTC
D gene: TRBD1; J gene: TRBJ2-7; clone size: few; V gene: TRBV7-9; CDR3 protein: CATVLTGTGLNF; CDR3 DNA: TGTGCCACGGTATTGACCGGGACAGGGTTAAACTTC
D gene: .; J gene: TRBJ2-7; clone size: .; V gene: TRBV4-1; CDR3 protein: CASSPVTTGFNEQYF; CDR3 DNA: TGCGCCAGCAGCCCCGTGACGACCGGGTTTAACGAGCAGTACTTC
D gene: .; J gene: TRBJ1-1; clone size: .; V gene: TRBV5-4; CDR3 protein: CASSLLGGRGEAFF; CDR3 DNA: TGTGCCAGCAGCTTGCTAGGGGGAAGAGGTGAAGCTTTCTTT
D gene: .; J gene: TRBJ2-7; clone size: few; V gene: TRBV25-1; CDR3 protein: CASSQAGFSYEQYF; CDR3 DNA: TGTGCCAGCAGCCAGGCGGGATTCTCCTACGAGCAGTACTTC
D gene: .; J gene: TRBJ1-6; clone size: few; V gene: TRBV18; CDR3 protein: CASSLQDRNSPLHF; CDR3 DNA: TGTGCCAGCTCACTACAGGACCGAAATTCACCCCTCCACTTT
D gene: .; J gene: TRBJ1-1; clone size: once; V gene: TRBV1; CDR3 protein: CTSSPSLQNREGLRTEAFF; CDR3 DNA: TGCACCAGCAGCCCCTCACTCCAAAATAGGGAGGGCTTGCGCACTGAAGCTTTCTTT
D gene: .; J gene: TRBJ2-7; clone size: .; V gene: TRBV5-6; CDR3 protein: CASSLGSGGSEQYF; CDR3 DNA: TGTGCCAGCAGCTTGGGTTCAGGGGGGTCCGAGCAGTACTTC
D gene: TRBD1; J gene: TRBJ1-6; clone size: few; V gene: TRBV11-2; CDR3 protein: CASCGQGRYSPLHF; CDR3 DNA: TGTGCCAGCTGCGGACAGGGGAGATATTCACCCCTCCACTTT
D gene: TRBD2; J gene: TRBJ2-1; clone size: .; V gene: TRBV28; CDR3 protein: CASITSGSSSYNEQFF; CDR3 DNA: TGTGCCAGCATCACTAGCGGATCGAGCTCCTACAATGAGCAGTTCTTC
D gene: TRBD2; J gene: TRBJ2-7; clone size: .; V gene: TRBV11-2; CDR3 protein: CASRRVAGAYEQYF; CDR3 DNA: TGTGCCAGCAGGAGGGTAGCGGGGGCATACGAGCAGTACTTC
D gene: .; J gene: TRBJ2-1; clone size: .; V gene: TRBV27; CDR3 protein: CASSFTATDYNEQFF; CDR3 DNA: TGTGCCAGCAGTTTTACAGCAACCGATTACAATGAGCAGTTCTTC
D gene: .; J gene: TRBJ1-2; clone size: .; V gene: TRBV20-1; CDR3 protein: CSARSSHGYTF; CDR3 DNA: TGCAGTGCTAGATCCTCCCATGGCTACACCTTC
D gene: TRBD2; J gene: TRBJ2-3; clone size: .; V gene: TRBV28; CDR3 protein: CASSPQRGVGDTQYF; CDR3 DNA: TGTGCCTCCTCTCCCCAGCGGGGGGTCGGAGATACGCAGTATTTT
D gene: .; J gene: TRBJ1-2; clone size: .; V gene: TRBV2; CDR3 protein: CASRRTAYGYTF; CDR3 DNA: TGTGCCAGCAGAAGGACAGCCTATGGCTACACCTTC
D gene: .; J gene: TRBJ2-7; clone size: .; V gene: TRBV7-2; CDR3 protein: CASSSRYEQYF; CDR3 DNA: TGTGCCAGCAGCTCCCGCTACGAGCAGTACTTC
D gene: .; J gene: TRBJ1-1; clone size: .; V gene: TRBV7-2; CDR3 protein: CASSLGVGWGGANTEAFF; CDR3 DNA: TGTGCCAGCAGCTTAGGGGTTGGATGGGGGGGCGCGAACACTGAAGCTTTCTTT
D gene: .; J gene: TRBJ2-7; clone size: few; V gene: TRBV28; CDR3 protein: CASSYHYEQYF; CDR3 DNA: TGTGCCAGCAGTTATCACTACGAGCAGTACTTC
D gene: TRBD2; J gene: TRBJ2-7; clone size: few; V gene: TRBV4-2; CDR3 protein: CASSQASGGSYEQYF; CDR3 DNA: TGTGCCAGCAGCCAAGCTAGCGGGGGCTCCTACGAGCAGTACTTC
D gene: TRBD1; J gene: TRBJ1-2; clone size: .; V gene: TRBV19; CDR3 protein: CASSVGQAGYTF; CDR3 DNA: TGTGCCAGTAGTGTCGGACAGGCCGGCTACACCTTC
D gene: .; J gene: TRBJ2-7; clone size: .; V gene: TRBV10-3; CDR3 protein: CAVLGSSVYEQYF; CDR3 DNA: TGTGCCGTCCTAGGCTCATCCGTCTACGAGCAGTACTTC
D gene: .; J gene: TRBJ1-6; clone size: few; V gene: TRBV28; CDR3 protein: CASSPGYNSPLHF; CDR3 DNA: TGTGCCAGCAGTCCAGGGTACAATTCACCCCTCCACTTT
D gene: TRBD2; J gene: TRBJ2-5; clone size: .; V gene: TRBV9; CDR3 protein: CASSSEAGGPQETQYF; CDR3 DNA: TGTGCCAGCAGCTCCGAGGCGGGAGGCCCTCAAGAGACCCAGTACTTC
D gene: TRBD2; J gene: TRBJ2-1; clone size: .; V gene: TRBV29-1; CDR3 protein: CSVAAGASGRVNEQFF; CDR3 DNA: TGCAGCGTTGCCGCGGGGGCTAGCGGGAGGGTGAATGAGCAGTTCTTC
D gene: .; J gene: TRBJ1-1; clone size: .; V gene: TRBV27; CDR3 protein: CASSLTGRRVNTEAFF; CDR3 DNA: TGTGCCAGCAGTTTAACAGGGCGAAGGGTAAACACTGAAGCTTTCTTT
D gene: TRBD1; J gene: TRBJ1-5; clone size: once; V gene: TRBV2; CDR3 protein: CASTGDNQPQHF; CDR3 DNA: TGTGCCAGTACAGGGGACAATCAGCCCCAGCATTTT